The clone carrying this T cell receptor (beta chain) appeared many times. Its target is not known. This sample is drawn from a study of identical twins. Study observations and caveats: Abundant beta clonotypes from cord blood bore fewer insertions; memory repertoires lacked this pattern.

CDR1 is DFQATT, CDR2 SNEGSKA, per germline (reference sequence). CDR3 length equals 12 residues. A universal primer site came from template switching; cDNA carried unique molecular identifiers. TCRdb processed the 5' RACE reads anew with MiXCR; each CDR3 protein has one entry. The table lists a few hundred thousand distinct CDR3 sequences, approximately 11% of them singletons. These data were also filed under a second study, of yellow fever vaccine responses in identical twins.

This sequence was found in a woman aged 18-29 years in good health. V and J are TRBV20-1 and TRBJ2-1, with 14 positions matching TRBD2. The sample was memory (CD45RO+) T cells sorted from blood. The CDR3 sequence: CRGLAGDGEQFF. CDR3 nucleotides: TGCAGGGGACTAGCGGGAGACGGGGAGCAGTTCTTC.